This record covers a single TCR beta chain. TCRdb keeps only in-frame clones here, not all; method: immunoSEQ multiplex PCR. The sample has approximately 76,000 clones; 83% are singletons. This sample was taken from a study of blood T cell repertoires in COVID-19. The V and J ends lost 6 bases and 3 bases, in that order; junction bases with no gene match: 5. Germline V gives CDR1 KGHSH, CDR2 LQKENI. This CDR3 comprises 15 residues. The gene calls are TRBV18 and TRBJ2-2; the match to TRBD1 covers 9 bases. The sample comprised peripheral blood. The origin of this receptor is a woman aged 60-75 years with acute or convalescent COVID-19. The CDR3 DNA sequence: TGTGCCAGCTCCCGGCGACAGGGGGACACCGGGGAGCTGTTTTTT. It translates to CASSRRQGDTGELFF.